This entry describes one T cell receptor beta chain. What it binds is unknown. Sample time point: persistent/refractory GD, antithyroid drugs over 5 years with positive TRAb. PBMC RNA was the source of the TCR library. The data originate from a study of regulatory T cells in long-lasting Graves disease. Overall study results and limits: Patients with persistent Graves' had lower TCR diversity than newly diagnosed patients.

V was clipped by 3 bases and J by 0 bases, with 24 bases between them. The CDR3 consists of 20 residues. Looked up from germline, CDR1 is LNHDA and CDR2 is SQIVND (reference sequence). CDR3-region Arm-PCR and iRepertoire HTBI primers produced the TCR beta libraries. MiXCR, applied by TCRdb to the multiplex PCR reads, yields one record per CDR3 protein. Of 500,000 to 800,000 distinct CDR3 sequences listed, 30% are singletons. The rearrangement uses TRBV19 and TRBJ1-5; D may be TRBD1 (6 bases). The sequenced sample was peripheral blood mononuclear cells (PBMCs), obtained when the disease was refractory, from a patient treated with antithyroid drugs. The receptor was isolated from a female donor with Graves disease. The CDR3 here is CASSMEKPGTRRDSNQPQHF. CDR3 DNA sequence: TGTGCCAGTAGTATGGAAAAGCCCGGGACACGTAGGGATAGCAATCAGCCCCAGCATTTT.